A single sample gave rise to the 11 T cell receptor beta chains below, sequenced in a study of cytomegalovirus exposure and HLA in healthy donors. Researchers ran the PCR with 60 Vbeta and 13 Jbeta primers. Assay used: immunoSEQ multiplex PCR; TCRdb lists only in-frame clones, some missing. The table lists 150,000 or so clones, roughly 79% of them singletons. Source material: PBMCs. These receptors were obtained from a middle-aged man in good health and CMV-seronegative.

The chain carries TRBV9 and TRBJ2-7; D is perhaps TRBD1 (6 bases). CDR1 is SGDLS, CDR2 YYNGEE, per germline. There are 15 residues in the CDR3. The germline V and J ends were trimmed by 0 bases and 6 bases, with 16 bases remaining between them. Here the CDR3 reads CASSVGTAVFSEQYF. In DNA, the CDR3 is TGTGCCAGCAGCGTAGGGACAGCCGTGTTCTCCGAGCAGTACTTC. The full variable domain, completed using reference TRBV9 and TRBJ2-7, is DSGVTQTPKHLITATGQRVTLRCSPRSGDLSVYWYQQSLDQGLQFLIQYYNGEERAKGNILERFSAQQFPDLHSELNLSSLELGDSALYFCASSVGTAVFSEQYFGPGTRLTVT.

This chain's CDR3 is CASSLAATPPNTEAFF. The CDR3 nucleotides read TGTGCCAGCAGCTTAGCGGCGACACCTCCGAACACTGAAGCTTTCTTT. The chain combines TRBV11-2 with TRBJ1-1; D is undetermined. This CDR3 is 16 amino acids long. Between the trimmed V and J ends, which lost 1 base and 1 base, there was a span of 13 bases. The germline V gene encodes CDR1 SGHAT and CDR2 FQNNGV.

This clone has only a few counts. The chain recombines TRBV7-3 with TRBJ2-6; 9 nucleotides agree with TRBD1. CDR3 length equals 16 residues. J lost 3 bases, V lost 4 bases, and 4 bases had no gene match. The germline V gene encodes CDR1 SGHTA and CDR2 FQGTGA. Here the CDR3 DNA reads TGTGCCAGCAGCTCCGGACAGGGGCATGGGGCCAACGTCCTGACTTTC. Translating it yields CASSSGQGHGANVLTF.

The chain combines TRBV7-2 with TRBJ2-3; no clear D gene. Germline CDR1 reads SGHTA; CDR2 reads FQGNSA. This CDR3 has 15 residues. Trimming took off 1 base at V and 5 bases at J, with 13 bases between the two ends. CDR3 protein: CASSLVTIPLDTQYF. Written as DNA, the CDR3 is TGTGCCAGCAGCTTAGTAACTATACCCTTAGATACGCAGTATTTT.

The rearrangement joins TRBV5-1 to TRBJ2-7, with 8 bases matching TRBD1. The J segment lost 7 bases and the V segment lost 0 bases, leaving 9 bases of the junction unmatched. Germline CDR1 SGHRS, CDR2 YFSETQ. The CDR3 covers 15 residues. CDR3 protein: CASSLEGRTGREQYF. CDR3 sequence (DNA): TGCGCCAGCAGCTTGGAAGGGCGGACAGGGCGAGAGCAGTACTTC. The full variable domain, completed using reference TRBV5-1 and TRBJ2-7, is KAGVTQTPRYLIKTRGQQVTLSCSPISGHRSVSWYQQTPGQGLQFLFEYFSETQRNKGNFPGRFSGRQFSNSRSEMNVSTLELGDSALYLCASSLEGRTGREQYFGPGTRLTVT.

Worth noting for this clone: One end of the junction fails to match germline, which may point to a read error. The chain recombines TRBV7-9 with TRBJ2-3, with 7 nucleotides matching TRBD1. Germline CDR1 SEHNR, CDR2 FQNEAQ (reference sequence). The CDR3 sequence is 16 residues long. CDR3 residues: CSSSLRRDSITDTQYF. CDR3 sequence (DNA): TGTTCCAGCAGCTTACGTAGGGACAGCATCACAGATACGCAGTATTTT.

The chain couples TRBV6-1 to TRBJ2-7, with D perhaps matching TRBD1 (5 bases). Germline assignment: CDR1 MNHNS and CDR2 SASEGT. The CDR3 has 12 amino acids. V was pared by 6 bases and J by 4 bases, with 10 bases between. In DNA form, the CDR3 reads TGTGCCAGCAGCTTGCAGGGTTACGAGCAGTACGTC. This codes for CASSLQGYEQYV.

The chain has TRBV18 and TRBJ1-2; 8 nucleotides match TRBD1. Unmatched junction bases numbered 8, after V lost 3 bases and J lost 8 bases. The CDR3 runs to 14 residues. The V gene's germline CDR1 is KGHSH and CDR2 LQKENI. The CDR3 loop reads CASSPGMDREGYTF. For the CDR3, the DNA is TGTGCCAGCTCACCGGGCATGGACAGGGAGGGCTACACCTTC.

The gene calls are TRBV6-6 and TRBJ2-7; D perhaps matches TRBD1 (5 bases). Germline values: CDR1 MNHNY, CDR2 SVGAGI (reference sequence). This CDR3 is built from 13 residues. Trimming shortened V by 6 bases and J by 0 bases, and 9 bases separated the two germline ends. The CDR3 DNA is TGTGCCAGCAGGGACACCCTCTCCTACGAGCAGTACTTC. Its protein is CASRDTLSYEQYF.

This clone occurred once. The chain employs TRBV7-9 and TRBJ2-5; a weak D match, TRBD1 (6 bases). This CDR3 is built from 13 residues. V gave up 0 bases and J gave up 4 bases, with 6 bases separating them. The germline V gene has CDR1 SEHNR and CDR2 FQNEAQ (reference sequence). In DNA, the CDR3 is TGTGCCAGCAGCTTAGCAGGGGGAGAGACCCAGTACTTC. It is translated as CASSLAGGETQYF.

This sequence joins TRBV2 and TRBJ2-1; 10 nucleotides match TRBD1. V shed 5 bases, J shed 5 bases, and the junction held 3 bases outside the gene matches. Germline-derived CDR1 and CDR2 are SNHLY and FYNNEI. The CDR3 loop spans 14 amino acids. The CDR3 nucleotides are TGTGCCAGCAGTCCGACAGGGGGCCACAATGAGCAGTTCTTC. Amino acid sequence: CASSPTGGHNEQFF.